This T cell receptor (beta chain) came from a study of blood T cell repertoires in COVID-19. As for the study in general: Some COVID-19 samples were acute and others convalescent; all came from the United States, Italy and Spain.

Sequencing was performed with immunoSEQ multiplex PCR; in TCRdb, only in-frame clones are kept and a portion is missing. The repertoire has about 78,000 clones, about 92% of them found once; the top ten carry around 0.97%. The specimen sequenced was peripheral blood. This TCR came from a woman in her forties or fifties in a cohort sampled during active COVID-19.

The CDR3 nucleotides read TGTGCCAGTAGTAGGGAGGACAGGGAGGACATTCAGTACTTC. It specifies CASSREDREDIQYF. V usage is TRBV19 and J usage is TRBJ2-4; 8 bases match TRBD1. J lost 8 bases, V lost 4 bases, and 7 bases had no gene match. CDR3 length: 14 residues. The germline V gene has CDR1 LNHDA and CDR2 SQIVND (reference sequence).